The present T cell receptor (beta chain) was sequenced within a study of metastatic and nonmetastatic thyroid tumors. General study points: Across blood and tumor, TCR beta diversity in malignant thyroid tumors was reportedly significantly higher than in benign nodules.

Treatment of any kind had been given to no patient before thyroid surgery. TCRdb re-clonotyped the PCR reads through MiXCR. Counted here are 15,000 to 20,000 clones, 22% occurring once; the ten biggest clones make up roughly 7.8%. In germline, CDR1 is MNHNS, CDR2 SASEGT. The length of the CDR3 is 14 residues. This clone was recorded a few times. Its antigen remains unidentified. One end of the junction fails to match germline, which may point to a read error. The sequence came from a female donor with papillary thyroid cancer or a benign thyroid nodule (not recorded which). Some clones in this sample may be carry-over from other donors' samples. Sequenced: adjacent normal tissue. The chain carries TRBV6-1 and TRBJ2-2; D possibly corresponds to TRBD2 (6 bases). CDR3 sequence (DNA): TGTGCCAGCACCACGGAAAGGAACACCGGGGGGCTGTTTTTT. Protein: CASTTERNTGGLFF.